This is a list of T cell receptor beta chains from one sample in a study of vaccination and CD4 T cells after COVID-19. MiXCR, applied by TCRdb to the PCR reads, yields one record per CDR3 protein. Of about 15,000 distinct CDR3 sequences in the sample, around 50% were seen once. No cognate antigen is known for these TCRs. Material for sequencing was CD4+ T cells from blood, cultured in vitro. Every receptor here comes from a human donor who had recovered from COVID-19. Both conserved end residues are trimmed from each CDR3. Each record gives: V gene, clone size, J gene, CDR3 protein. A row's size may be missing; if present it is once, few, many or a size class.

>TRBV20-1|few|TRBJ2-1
SATAAGSNEQF
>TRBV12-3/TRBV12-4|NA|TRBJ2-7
ASSLASGAYEQY
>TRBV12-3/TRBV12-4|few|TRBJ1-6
ASSVGRVRITYNSPLH
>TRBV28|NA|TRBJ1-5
ASSLVRRGVRPQH
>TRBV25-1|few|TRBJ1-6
ASSESSGWSPLH
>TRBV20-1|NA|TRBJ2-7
SASQPTDYEQY
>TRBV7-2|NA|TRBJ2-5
ASSLGLAGTMGETQY
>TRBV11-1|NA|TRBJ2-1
ASSLDRGLVTGEQF
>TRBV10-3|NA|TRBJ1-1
AISSRGGNTEAF
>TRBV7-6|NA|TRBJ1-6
ASSSRPGGNSPLH
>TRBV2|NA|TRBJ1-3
ASTSAGPRRNTIY
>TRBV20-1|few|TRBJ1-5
SARRDSPQPQH
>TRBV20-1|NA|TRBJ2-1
SARTSGRANEQF
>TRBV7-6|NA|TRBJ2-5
ASSLLVGPRETQY
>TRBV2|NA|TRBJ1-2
ASSARQGLYGYT
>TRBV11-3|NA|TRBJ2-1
ASSSGLSYNEQF
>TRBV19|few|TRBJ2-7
ASSLGQVYEQY
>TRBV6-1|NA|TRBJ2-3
ASKRGRSTDTQY
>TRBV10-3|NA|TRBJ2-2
AISEPSGVGTGELF
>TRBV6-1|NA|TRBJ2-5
ASSVSVFRDGGQETQY
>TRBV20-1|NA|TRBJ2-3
SATWLGTDTQY
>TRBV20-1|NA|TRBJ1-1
SAGSSGERRNTEAF
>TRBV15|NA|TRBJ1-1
ATSRVRGTEAF
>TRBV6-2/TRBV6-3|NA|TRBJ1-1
ASSIHPDRTSRGNTEAF
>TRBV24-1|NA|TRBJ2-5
ATSDYTGAARETQY
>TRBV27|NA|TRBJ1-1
ASSLRLHTEAF
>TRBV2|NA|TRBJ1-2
ASFGTGEGYT
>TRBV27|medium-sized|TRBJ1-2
ASSPPGTAYGYT
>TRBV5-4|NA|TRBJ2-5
ASSRGTDRGQETQY
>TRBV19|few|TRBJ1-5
ASSTPGQGINQPQH
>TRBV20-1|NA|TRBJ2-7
SARGASGKTYEQY
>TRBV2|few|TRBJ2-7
ASRGIAALYEQY
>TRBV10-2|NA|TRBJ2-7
ASSESQVYEQY
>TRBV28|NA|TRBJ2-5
ASSRRTSQETQY
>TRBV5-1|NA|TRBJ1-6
ASSFESAQRDSPLH
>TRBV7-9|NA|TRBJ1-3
ASSLATWGAGNTIY
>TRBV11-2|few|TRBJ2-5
ASSRRRGRAVETQY
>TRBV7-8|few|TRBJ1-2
ASSLTRTGTYGYT
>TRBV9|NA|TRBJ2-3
ASSVRLATDTQY
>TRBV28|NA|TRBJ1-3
ASSTSVRGNTIY
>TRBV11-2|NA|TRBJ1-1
ASSLIRVEGSTEAF
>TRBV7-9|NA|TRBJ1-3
ASSQVDTGNTIY
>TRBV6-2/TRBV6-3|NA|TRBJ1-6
ASTSRTETNSPLH